This T cell receptor (beta chain) derives from a study of shared clonotypes between healthy human individuals. Study outcomes and limitations: Generally, naive subsets (rather than memory subsets) showed larger estimated richness. Genetic and exposure-history diversity was limited by the few donors.

Sequencing used immunoSEQ multiplex PCR; TCRdb keeps in-frame clones, though not all of them. The sample yields approximately 2.5 million clones, 90% to 95% seen once. CDR1 is SGHNT, CDR2 YYREEE, per germline (reference sequence). V shed 1 base, J shed 4 bases, and the junction held 10 bases outside the gene matches. This CDR3 contains 18 residues. This clone was observed a single time. Its specificity is unknown. The source is a man aged 18 to 29 in good health. The sample taken for sequencing was naive CD4+ T cells sorted from blood. Noted subset: CD45RA+ positively selected. The chain uses TRBV5-4 and TRBJ2-1; 11 bases are shared with TRBD2. DNA for the CDR3: TGTGCCAGCAGCTTGTCGGGTAGCGGGGGGGCCGGATACAATGAGCAGTTCTTC. This codes for CASSLSGSGGAGYNEQFF.